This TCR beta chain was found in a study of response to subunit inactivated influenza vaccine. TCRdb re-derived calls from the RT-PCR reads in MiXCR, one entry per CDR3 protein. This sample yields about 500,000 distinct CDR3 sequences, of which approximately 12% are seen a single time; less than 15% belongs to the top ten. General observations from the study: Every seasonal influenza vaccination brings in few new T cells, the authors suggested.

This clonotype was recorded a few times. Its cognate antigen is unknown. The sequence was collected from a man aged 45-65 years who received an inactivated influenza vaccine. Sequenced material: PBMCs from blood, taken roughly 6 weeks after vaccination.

In nucleotides, the CDR3 is TGCGCCAGCATGCCCGGGACAGGGGCCTACGAGCAGTACTTC. Translating gives CASMPGTGAYEQYF. The chain joins TRBV5-1 to TRBJ2-7; 10 bases match TRBD1. CDR1 is SGHRS and CDR2 is YFSETQ in the germline V gene. The CDR3 length is 14 residues. V was pared by 6 bases and J by 2 bases, with 5 bases of the junction left unmatched.